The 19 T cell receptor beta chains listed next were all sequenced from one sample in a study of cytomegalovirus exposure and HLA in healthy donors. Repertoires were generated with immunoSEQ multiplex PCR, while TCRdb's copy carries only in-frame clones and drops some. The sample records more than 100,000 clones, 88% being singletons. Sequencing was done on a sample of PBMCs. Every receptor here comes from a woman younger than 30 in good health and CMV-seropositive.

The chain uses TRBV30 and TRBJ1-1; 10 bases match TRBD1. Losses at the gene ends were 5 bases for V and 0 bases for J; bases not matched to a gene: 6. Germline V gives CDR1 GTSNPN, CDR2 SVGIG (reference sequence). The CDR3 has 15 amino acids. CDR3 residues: CAWDRGPLMNTEAFF. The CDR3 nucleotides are TGTGCCTGGGACAGGGGGCCCCTTATGAACACTGAAGCTTTCTTT.

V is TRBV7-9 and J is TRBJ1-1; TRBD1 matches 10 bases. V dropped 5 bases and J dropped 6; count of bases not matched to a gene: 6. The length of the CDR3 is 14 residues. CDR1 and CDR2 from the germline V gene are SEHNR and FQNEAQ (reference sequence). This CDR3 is CASSPGQGIPEAFF. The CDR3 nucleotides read TGTGCCAGCAGCCCGGGACAGGGGATCCCTGAAGCTTTCTTT.

CDR3 DNA: TGCGCCAGCCGTGACTTGCAAGAGACCCAGTACTTC. Translated: CASRDLQETQYF. The rearrangement links TRBV5-1 to TRBJ2-5; D unresolved. This CDR3 has 12 amino acids. Looked up from germline, CDR1 is SGHRS and CDR2 is YFSETQ. Trimming took 7 bases from V and 2 from J, leaving 9 bases between them.

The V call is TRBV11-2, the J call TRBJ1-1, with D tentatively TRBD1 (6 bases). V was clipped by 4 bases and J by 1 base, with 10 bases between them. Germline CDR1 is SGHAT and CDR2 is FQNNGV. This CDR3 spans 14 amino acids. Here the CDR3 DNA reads TGTGCCAGCAGCTATGGACAGACGAACACTGAAGCTTTCTTT. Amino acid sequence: CASSYGQTNTEAFF.

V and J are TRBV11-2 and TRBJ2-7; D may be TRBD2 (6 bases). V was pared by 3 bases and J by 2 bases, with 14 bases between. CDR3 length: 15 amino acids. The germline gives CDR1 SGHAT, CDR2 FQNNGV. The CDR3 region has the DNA TGTGCCAGCAGCTTCGGAGGGTTTGGGACCTACGAGCAGTACTTC. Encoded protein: CASSFGGFGTYEQYF.

The CDR3 here is CASSLRGYPPFF. As DNA, the CDR3 is TGTGCCAGCAGCTTAAGGGGATACCCCCCGTTCTTC. The chain is built from TRBV7-2 and TRBJ2-1; TRBD1 is a possible D gene (5 bases). The CDR3 is made up of 12 amino acids. V was cut by 2 bases and J by 15 bases, with 14 bases left in between. The germline gives CDR1 SGHTA, CDR2 FQGNSA.

CDR3 sequence (DNA): TGCGCCAGCAAGATACAGGGGGCTGGCACAGATACGCAGTATTTT. Amino acids: CASKIQGAGTDTQYF. The chain employs TRBV5-1 and TRBJ2-3; TRBD1 matches 9 bases. Unmatched junction bases numbered 6, after V lost 6 bases and J lost 1 base. CDR1 is SGHRS and CDR2 is YFSETQ in the germline V gene. This CDR3 contains 15 residues.

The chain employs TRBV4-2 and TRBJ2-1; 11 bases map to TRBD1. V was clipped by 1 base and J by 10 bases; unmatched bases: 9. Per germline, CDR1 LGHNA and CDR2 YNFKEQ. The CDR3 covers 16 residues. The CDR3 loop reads CASSQVGTGGLREQFF. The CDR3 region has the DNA TGTGCCAGCAGCCAAGTCGGGACAGGGGGACTTCGGGAGCAGTTCTTC.

The CDR3 DNA is TGTGCCAGCAGCTTAGATGCAACAGGGGGCTTGAACACTGAAGCTTTCTTT. Translating it yields CASSLDATGGLNTEAFF. The chain employs TRBV7-9 and TRBJ1-1; TRBD1 matches at 9 bases. This CDR3 contains 17 residues. Germline V gene sequence: CDR1 SEHNR, CDR2 FQNEAQ (reference sequence). V lost 1 base and J lost 0; bases outside the gene matches: 6.

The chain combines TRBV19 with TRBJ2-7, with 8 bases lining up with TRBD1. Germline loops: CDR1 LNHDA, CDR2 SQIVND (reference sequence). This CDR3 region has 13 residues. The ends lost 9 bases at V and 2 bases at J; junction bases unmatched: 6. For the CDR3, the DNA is TGTGCCAGCAGGGACAGGAATACCTACGAGCAGTACTTC. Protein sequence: CASRDRNTYEQYF.

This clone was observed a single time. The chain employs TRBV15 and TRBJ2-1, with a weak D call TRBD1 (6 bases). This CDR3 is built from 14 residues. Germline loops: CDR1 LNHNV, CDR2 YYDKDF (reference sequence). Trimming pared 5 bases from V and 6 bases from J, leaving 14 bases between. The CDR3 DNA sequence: TGTGCCACCAGCCACGGACAGCGGCCCAATGAGCAGTTCTTC. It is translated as CATSHGQRPNEQFF.

DNA for the CDR3: TGTGCCAGTAGTATCCCGGGAGCTGAGCAGTTCTTC. Translated, it gives CASSIPGAEQFF. The chain is built from TRBV19 and TRBJ2-1, with TRBD2 as a possible D gene (6 bases). The CDR3 loop spans 12 amino acids. Germline V gives CDR1 LNHDA, CDR2 SQIVND (reference sequence). The ends were cut back, 3 bases at V and 9 bases at J, with 9 bases in the middle.

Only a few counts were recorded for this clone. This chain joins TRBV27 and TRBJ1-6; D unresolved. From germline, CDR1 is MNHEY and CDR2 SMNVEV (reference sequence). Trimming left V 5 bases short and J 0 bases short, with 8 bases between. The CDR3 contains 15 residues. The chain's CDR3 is CASSPRDSYNSPLHF. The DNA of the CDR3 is TGTGCCAGCAGTCCACGAGACTCCTATAATTCACCCCTCCACTTT.

The CDR3 bases are TGTGCCAGCTCTCCAAGAGCGGGGCTGGGCTACAATGAGCAGTTCTTC. Residues: CASSPRAGLGYNEQFF. The rearrangement uses TRBV18 and TRBJ2-1, with 7 bases that match TRBD2. Germline loops: CDR1 KGHSH, CDR2 LQKENI. The CDR3 is 16 residues long. V was pared by 6 bases and J by 3 bases, with 11 bases of the junction left unmatched.

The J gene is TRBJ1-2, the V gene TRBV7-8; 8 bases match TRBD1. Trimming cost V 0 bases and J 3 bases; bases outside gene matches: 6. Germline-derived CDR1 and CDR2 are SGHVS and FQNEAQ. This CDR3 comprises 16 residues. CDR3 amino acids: CASSLAHRGDDYGYTF. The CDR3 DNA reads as TGTGCCAGCAGCTTAGCACACAGGGGGGATGACTATGGCTACACCTTC.

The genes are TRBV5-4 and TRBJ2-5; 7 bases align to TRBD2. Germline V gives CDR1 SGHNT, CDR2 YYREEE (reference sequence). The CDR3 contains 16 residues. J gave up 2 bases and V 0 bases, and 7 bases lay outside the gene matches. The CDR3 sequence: CASSLGTGGGQETQYF. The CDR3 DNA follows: TGTGCCAGCAGCTTGGGGACGGGAGGTGGTCAAGAGACCCAGTACTTC.

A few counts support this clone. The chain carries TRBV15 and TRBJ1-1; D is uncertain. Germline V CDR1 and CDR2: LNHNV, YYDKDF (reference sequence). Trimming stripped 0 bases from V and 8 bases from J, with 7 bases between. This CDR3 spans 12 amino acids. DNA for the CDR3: TGTGCCACCAGCAGAGACCAGGTAGAAGCTTTCTTT. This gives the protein CATSRDQVEAFF.

The CDR3 loop reads CASSTRNRDIGSYEQYF. The CDR3 DNA sequence: TGTGCCAGCAGCACTAGGAACCGGGACATCGGATCCTACGAGCAGTACTTC. The chain has TRBV21-1 and TRBJ2-7; the table's D call of TRBD1 was not tested on the DNA. TRBV21-1 is termed a pseudogene. The CDR3 consists of 17 residues.

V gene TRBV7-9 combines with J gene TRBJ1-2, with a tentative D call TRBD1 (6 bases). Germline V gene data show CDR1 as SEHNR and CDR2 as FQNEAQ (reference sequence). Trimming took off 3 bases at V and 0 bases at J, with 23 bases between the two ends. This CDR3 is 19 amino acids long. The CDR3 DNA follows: TGTGCCAGCAGCTTGGCGAGTGGTAAGGGGACACAGGCTAACTATGGCTACACCTTC. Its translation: CASSLASGKGTQANYGYTF.